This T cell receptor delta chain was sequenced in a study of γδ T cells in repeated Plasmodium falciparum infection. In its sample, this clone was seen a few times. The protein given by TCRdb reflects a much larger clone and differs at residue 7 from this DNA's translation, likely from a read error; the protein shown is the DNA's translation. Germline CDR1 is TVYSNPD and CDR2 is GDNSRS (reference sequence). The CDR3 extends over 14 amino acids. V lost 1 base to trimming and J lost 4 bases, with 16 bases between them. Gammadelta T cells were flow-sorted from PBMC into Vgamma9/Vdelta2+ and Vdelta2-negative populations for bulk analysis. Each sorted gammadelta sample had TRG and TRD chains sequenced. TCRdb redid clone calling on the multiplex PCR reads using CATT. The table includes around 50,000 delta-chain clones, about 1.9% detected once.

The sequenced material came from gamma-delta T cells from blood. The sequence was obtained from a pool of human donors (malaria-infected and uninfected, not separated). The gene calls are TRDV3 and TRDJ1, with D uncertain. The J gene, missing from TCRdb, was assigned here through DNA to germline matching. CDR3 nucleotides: TGTGCCTTTAAAGAGCCTGAGGGCTACGATAAACTCATCTTT. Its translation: CAFKEPEGYDKLIF.